This T cell receptor beta chain originates from a study of T cells in Graves' hyperthyroidism and ophthalmopathy. From RNA transcripts, TCR beta CDR3 regions were amplified. First-round RT-PCR targeting the TCR CDR3 was performed with the HTBI primer set. Using its own MiXCR run on the multiplex PCR reads, TCRdb lists one record per CDR3 protein. The table has about 480,000 distinct CDR3 sequences, 24% seen once. Inclusion characteristics of ophthalmopathy patients comprised a Clinical Activity Score of at least 3, a NOSPECS grade of at least 4, and duration under 3 months. Uncontrolled infection, other autoimmune disease, pregnancy and lactation each barred patients from inclusion. This clonotype was counted ten times or more. The antigen is unknown. Study findings and constraints: Most clonotypes that expanded in the thyroid above 0.001 also showed up in blood. Ophthalmopathy onset followed model prediction by a median approximately 7 months.

Sequences were obtained from blood. The receptor was derived from a woman in her twenties or thirties with Graves' ophthalmopathy.

CDR3 nucleotides: TGTGCCAGCAGTTTCCCAGGGGTCGTGAACACTGAAGCTTTCTTT. Translation gives CASSFPGVVNTEAFF. This sequence joins TRBV6-5 and TRBJ1-1; D is possibly TRBD1 (6 bases). The CDR3 runs 15 residues. V lost 4 bases and J 0 bases, leaving 12 bases between the germline ends. Germline V gene lookup returns CDR1 MNHEY and CDR2 SVGAGI.